A selection of T cell receptor beta chains follows, all from one sample in a study of cytomegalovirus exposure and HLA in healthy donors. Clones were sequenced by immunoSEQ multiplex PCR, and TCRdb holds only the in-frame ones, with some missing. Of 95,000 to 150,000 clones in the sample, roughly 80% were seen once. The sample comprised PBMCs. The receptor set was obtained from a woman aged 40 to 55 in good health and CMV-seropositive. Both conserved end residues are part of each CDR3. The D gene is left open where the match is weak. Size values are once, few and many counts, or a class for expanded clones, and some rows have none.

NA	NA	TRBJ1-2	TRBV4-1	CASSQDHRASGYTF	TGCGCCAGCAGCCAAGACCACAGGGCTAGTGGCTACACCTTC
few	NA	TRBJ1-1	TRBV2	CASSGVGVRSTEAFF	TGTGCCAGCAGTGGGGTAGGGGTGAGGTCCACTGAAGCTTTCTTT
once	TRBD1	TRBJ2-5	TRBV6-6	CASRSGQGETQYF	TGTGCCAGCAGGTCAGGACAGGGGGAGACCCAGTACTTC
NA	TRBD1	TRBJ1-2	TRBV9	CASSVDRVGYGYTF	TGTGCCAGCAGCGTCGACAGGGTTGGCTATGGCTACACCTTC
NA	TRBD1	TRBJ2-3	TRBV30	CAWRTGGTDTQYF	TGTGCCTGGAGGACAGGGGGGACGGATACGCAGTATTTT
NA	NA	TRBJ1-1	TRBV7-8	CASSLLGVGTEAFF	TGTGCCAGCAGCTTATTAGGGGTCGGCACTGAAGCTTTCTTT
NA	NA	TRBJ2-5	TRBV7-6	CASRGGQETQYF	TGTGCCAGCAGAGGAGGGCAAGAGACCCAGTACTTC
NA	TRBD1	TRBJ1-1	TRBV6-4	CASSAGQGGTEAFF	TGTGCCAGCAGTGCAGGACAGGGCGGGACTGAAGCTTTCTTT
NA	NA	TRBJ2-7	TRBV29-1	CSVARGGGGSPYEQYF	TGCAGCGTGGCCCGGGGTGGAGGAGGTTCACCCTACGAGCAGTACTTC
NA	TRBD1	TRBJ1-2	TRBV7-2	CASSPDRGDYGYTF	TGTGCCAGCAGCCCCGACAGGGGGGACTATGGCTACACCTTC
NA	TRBD1	TRBJ1-2	TRBV5-1	CASSLMSGGGYTF	TGCGCCAGCAGCTTGATGTCAGGGGGCGGCTACACCTTC
NA	TRBD2	TRBJ2-1	TRBV9	CASSVGLAGYYNEQFF	TGTGCCAGCAGCGTAGGGCTAGCGGGGTACTACAATGAGCAGTTCTTC
few	NA	TRBJ1-1	TRBV2	CASTPPGALTEAFF	TGTGCCAGCACCCCCCCAGGCGCGTTAACTGAAGCTTTCTTT
NA	TRBD2	TRBJ2-5	TRBV19	CASSIMAGGEETQYF	TGTGCCAGTAGTATAATGGCGGGGGGAGAGGAGACCCAGTACTTC
NA	NA	TRBJ2-1	TRBV6-1	CASRLNSGVPNEQFF	TGTGCCAGCAGACTCAATAGCGGAGTCCCCAATGAGCAGTTCTTC
once	TRBD1	TRBJ2-5	TRBV7-9	CASSLLRQGGGETQYF	TGTGCCAGCAGCTTATTGAGACAGGGGGGTGGTGAGACCCAGTACTTC